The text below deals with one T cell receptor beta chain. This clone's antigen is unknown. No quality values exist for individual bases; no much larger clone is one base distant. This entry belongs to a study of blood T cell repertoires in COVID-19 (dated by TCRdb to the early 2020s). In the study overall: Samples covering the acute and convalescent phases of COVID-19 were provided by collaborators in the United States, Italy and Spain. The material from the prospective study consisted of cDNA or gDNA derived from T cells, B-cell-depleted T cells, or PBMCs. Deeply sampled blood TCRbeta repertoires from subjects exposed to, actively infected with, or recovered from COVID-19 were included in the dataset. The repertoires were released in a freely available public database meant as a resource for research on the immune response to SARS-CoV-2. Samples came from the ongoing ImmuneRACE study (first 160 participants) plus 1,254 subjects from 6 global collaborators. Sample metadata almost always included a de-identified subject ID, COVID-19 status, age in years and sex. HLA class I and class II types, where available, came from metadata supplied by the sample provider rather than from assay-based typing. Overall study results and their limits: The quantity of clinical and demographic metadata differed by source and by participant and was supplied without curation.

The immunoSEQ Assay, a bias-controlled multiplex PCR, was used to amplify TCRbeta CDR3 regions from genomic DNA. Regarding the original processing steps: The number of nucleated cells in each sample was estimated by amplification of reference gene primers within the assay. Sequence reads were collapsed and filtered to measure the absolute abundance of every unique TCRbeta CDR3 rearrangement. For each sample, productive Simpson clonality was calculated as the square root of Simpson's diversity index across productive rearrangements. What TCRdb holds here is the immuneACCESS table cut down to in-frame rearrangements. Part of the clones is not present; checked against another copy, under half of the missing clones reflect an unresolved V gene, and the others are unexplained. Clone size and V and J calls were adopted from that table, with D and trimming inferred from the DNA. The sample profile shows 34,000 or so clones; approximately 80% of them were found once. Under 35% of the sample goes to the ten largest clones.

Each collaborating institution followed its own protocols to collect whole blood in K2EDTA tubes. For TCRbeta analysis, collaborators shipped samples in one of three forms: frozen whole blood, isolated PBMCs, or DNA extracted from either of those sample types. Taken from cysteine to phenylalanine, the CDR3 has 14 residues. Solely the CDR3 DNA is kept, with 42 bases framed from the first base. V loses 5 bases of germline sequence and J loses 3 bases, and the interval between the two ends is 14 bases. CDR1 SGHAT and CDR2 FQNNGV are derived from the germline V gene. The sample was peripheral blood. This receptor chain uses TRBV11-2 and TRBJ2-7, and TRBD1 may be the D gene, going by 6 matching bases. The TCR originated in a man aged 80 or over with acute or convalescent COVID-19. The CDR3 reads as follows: CASSADRLFYEQYF. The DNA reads TGTGCCAGCAGCGCGGACAGACTCTTCTACGAGCAGTACTTC.